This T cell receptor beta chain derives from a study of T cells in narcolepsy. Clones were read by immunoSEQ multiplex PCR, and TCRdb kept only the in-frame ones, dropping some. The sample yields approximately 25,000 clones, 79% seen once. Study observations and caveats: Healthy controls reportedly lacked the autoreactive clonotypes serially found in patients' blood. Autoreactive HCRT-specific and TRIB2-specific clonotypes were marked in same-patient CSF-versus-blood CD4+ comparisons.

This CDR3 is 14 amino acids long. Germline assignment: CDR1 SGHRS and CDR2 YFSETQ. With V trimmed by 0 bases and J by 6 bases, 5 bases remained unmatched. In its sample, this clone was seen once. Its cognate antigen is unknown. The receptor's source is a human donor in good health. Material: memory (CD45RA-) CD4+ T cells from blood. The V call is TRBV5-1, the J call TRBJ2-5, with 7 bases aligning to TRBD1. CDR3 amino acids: CASSLGGDSKTQYF. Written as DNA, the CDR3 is TGCGCCAGCAGCTTGGGAGGGGACAGTAAGACCCAGTACTTC. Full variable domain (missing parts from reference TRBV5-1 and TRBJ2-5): KAGVTQTPRYLIKTRGQQVTLSCSPISGHRSVSWYQQTPGQGLQFLFEYFSETQRNKGNFPGRFSGRQFSNSRSEMNVSTLELGDSALYLCASSLGGDSKTQYFGPGTRLLVL.